Described below is a single T cell receptor beta chain sequence and its context. Its antigen is not known. These data originate in a study of T-cell memory formation after mild COVID-19. Overall study results and limits: CD4+ contracting clones were mainly CM and EM; CD8+ ones, EMRA. Later expanders leaned CD4+, whereas day 15 to 85 contracting clones were balanced CD4/CD8. Nothing confirmed that second-wave clones peaking on day 37 were specific for SARS-CoV-2. Certain responding clones were present in pre-infection memory, suggesting participation of cross-reactive memory.

There are 12 residues in the CDR3. V lost 8 bases and J lost 6, with 11 bases in between. The germline gives CDR1 SGHTA, CDR2 FQGNSA. TCRdb re-called the 5' RACE reads through MiXCR, storing one row per CDR3 protein. The data hold 250,000 to 350,000 distinct CDR3 sequences, with roughly an eighth observed a single time. The sample comprised PBMCs or a T cell subset sorted from them (not recorded which). V usage is TRBV7-2 and J usage is TRBJ2-1; D is perhaps TRBD2 (6 bases). The clonotype comes from a young man who had mild COVID-19 (a few samples of this study predate the infection). Cell type and time point are not known. CDR3 region: CASVGTLNEQFF. In DNA form, the CDR3 reads TGTGCCAGCGTAGGGACTCTCAATGAGCAGTTCTTC.